One and the same sample provided the 2 T cell receptor beta chains below, sequenced in a study of cytomegalovirus exposure and HLA in healthy donors. Generated by immunoSEQ multiplex PCR, the TCRdb table keeps only in-frame clones and is missing some. The table includes roughly 130,000 clones, 85% to 90% detected once. Sequencing input: PBMCs. The receptor source for this set is a man aged 18 to 29 in good health and CMV-seronegative.

This clone was found once. The J gene is TRBJ2-7, the V gene TRBV4-2; 8 positions match TRBD1. Germline V gives CDR1 LGHNA, CDR2 YNFKEQ. Trimming cost V 4 bases and J 3 bases; bases outside gene matches: 8. CDR3 length equals 15 residues. CDR3 sequence (DNA): TGTGCCAGCAGCCCTGGTCCAGGGGGCCTCTACGAGCAGTACTTC. Translating gives CASSPGPGGLYEQYF.

This rearrangement joins TRBV12-5 to TRBJ2-3, with D tentatively TRBD1 (6 bases). Germline CDR1 LGHNT, CDR2 FRNRAP. Trimming cost V 7 bases and J 1 base, with 12 bases left between them. The CDR3 runs to 14 residues. The CDR3 region has the DNA TGTGCTAGTGCCCAGACAGGTGGCACAGATACGCAGTATTTT. It specifies CASAQTGGTDTQYF.